The entry below gives a single TCR beta chain sequence along with its context. A few counts support this clone. What antigen it recognizes has not been identified. No much larger clone is present one base from it, and per-base qualities are unavailable. The library relied on the immunoSEQ multiplex PCR assay. This is the immuneACCESS table as TCRdb keeps it, with only in-frame sequences that have V and J called. A part of the clones is gone; compared with another copy, unresolved V genes explain less than half, and the rest is unexplained. This sample comprises 75,000 to 100,000 clones, around 74% of them detected only once. The top ten hold roughly 3.1% of the sample. The data are from a study of radiotherapy plus CTLA-4 blockade in lung cancer (dated by TCRdb to 2016 to 2018). Regarding the study in general: Objective responses occurred in roughly 20% of enrolled patients, and 30% to 35% achieved disease control. Findings and caveats that apply to the study as a whole: Early dynamic changes in blood T cell clones, together with increased serum interferon-beta after radiation, were reported as the strongest predictors of response. After treatment with radiotherapy and ipilimumab, TCR clones that originated in tumors expanded in peripheral blood.

The study evaluated CTLA-4 blockade (ipilimumab) given together with focal radiation therapy in patients who had chemo-refractory metastatic non-small-cell lung cancer. The sequence was collected from a human donor with non-small cell lung cancer who had a partial response to radiotherapy plus ipilimumab. Some clones in this sample may be carry-over from other donors' samples. Sample: peripheral blood, taken from a patient treated with radiotherapy plus ipilimumab.

CDR3 sequence: CASSSQGGTGELFF. The DNA sequence is as follows: TGTGCCAGTAGTAGCCAGGGAGGCACCGGGGAGCTGTTTTTT. Recombination connected TRBV19 to TRBJ2-2; the D gene is perhaps TRBD2, from 6 matching bases. Cut back by 4 bases and 4 bases, the V and J ends lie 10 bases apart. The CDR1 and CDR2 encoded by the germline V gene (reference sequence) are LNHDA and SQIVND. The cysteine opens and the phenylalanine closes a CDR3 of 14 amino acids. Left in the record is the CDR3 DNA by itself, 42 bases read in frame from the first base.